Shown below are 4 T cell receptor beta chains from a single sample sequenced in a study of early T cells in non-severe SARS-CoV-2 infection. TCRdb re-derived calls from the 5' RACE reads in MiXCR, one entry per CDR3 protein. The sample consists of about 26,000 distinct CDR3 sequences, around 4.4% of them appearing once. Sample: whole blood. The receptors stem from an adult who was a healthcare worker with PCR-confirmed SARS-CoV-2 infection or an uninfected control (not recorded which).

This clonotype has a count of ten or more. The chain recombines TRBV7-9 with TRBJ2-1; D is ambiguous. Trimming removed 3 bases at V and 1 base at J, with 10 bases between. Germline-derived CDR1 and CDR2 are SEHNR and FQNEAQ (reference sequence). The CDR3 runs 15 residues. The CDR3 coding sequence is TGTGCCAGCAGCTTTGGTGACCGATCCTACAATGAGCAGTTCTTC. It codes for CASSFGDRSYNEQFF.

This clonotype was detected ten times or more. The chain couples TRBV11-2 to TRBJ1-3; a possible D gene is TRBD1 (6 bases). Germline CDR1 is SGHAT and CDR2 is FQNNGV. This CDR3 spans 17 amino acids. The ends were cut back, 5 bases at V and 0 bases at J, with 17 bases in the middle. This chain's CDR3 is CASSPIRGANSGNTIYF. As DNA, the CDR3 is TGTGCCAGCAGCCCAATAAGGGGGGCGAACTCTGGAAACACCATATATTTT. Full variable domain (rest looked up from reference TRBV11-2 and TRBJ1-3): EAGVAQSPRYKIIEKRQSVAFWCNPISGHATLYWYQQILGQGPKLLIQFQNNGVVDDSQLPKDRFSAERLKGVDSTLKIQPAKLEDSAVYLCASSPIRGANSGNTIYFGEGSWLTVV.

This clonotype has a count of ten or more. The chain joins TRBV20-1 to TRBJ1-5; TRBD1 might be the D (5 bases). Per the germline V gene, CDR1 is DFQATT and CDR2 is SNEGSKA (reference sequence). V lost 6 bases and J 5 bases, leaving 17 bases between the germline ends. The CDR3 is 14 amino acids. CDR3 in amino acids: CSATYRGRDQPQHF. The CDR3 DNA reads TGCAGTGCCACATATAGGGGCAGGGATCAGCCCCAGCATTTT.

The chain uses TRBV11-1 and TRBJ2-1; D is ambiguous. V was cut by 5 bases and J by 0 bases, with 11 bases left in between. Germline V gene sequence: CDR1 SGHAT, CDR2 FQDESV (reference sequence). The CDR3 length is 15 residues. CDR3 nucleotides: TGTGCCAGCAGCACCTTCAAGAGCTCCTACAATGAGCAGTTCTTC. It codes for CASSTFKSSYNEQFF.